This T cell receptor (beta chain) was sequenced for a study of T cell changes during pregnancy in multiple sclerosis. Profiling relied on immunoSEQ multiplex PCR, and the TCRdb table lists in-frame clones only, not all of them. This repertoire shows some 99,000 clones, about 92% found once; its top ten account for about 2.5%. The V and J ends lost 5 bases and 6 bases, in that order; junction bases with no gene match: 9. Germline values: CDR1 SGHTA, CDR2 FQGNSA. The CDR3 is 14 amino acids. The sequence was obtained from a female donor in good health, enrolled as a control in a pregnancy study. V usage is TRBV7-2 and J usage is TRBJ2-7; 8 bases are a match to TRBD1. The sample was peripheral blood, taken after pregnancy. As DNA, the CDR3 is TGTGCCAGCAGCCGCGGACAGGGTGGGACCGAGCAGTACTTC. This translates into CASSRGQGGTEQYF. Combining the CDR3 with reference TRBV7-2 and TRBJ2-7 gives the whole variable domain GAGVSQSPSNKVTEKGKDVELRCDPISGHTALYWYRQSLGQGLEFLIYFQGNSAPDKSGLPSDRFSAERTGGSVSTLTIQRTQQEDSAVYLCASSRGQGGTEQYFGPGTRLTVT.